The next 21 T cell receptor beta chains were all read from a single sample in a study of shared clonotypes between healthy human individuals (dated by TCRdb to the early 2020s). The library was produced with the immunoSEQ multiplex PCR assay. This is the immuneACCESS table as TCRdb keeps it, with only in-frame sequences that have V and J called. A part of the clones is gone; compared with another copy, unresolved V genes explain less than half, and the rest is unexplained. In all, the sample holds approximately 2,000,000 clones, and 85% to 95% of those were seen once. 0.37% of the sample rests with the top ten. Sequenced sample: naive CD4+ T cells from PBMCs. This sample's cell subset or site label indicates: CD45RA+ positively selected. The receptors were sampled from a man aged 18 to 35 in good health. Some clones in this sample may be carry-over from other donors' samples.

The chain couples TRBV6-5 to TRBJ1-3, with D perhaps TRBD1 (6 bases). Germline V gene sequence: CDR1 MNHEY, CDR2 SVGAGI. This CDR3 region has 15 residues. The germline V and J ends were trimmed by 5 bases and 0 bases, with 11 bases remaining between them. This CDR3 reads CASSIGQLSGNTIYF. The CDR3 region has the DNA TGTGCCAGCAGTATCGGACAGCTCTCTGGAAACACCATATATTTT.

Remarks on this clone: This sample also contains other DNA sequences that code for the same CDR3. This chain connects TRBV6-5 to TRBJ2-3; unclear D gene. Germline assignment: CDR1 MNHEY and CDR2 SVGAGI. Deletions cut 5 bases from V and 1 base from J, with 7 bases between. The CDR3 runs 13 residues. CDR3 DNA: TGTGCCAGCAGTCTCCCAGGCACAGATACGCAGTATTTT. It encodes CASSLPGTDTQYF.

V usage is TRBV7-5 and J usage is TRBJ2-2; the table's D call TRBD1 went unverified against the DNA. TRBV7-5 is a known pseudogene. This CDR3 is 17 amino acids long. The CDR3 sequence: CVRSPSRQGAYTGELFF. CDR3 nucleotides: TGTGTCAGAAGCCCATCCCGACAGGGGGCGTACACCGGGGAGCTGTTTTTT.

The V gene is TRBV7-2, the J gene TRBJ2-5; possibly TRBD1 or TRBD2 for D (7 bases each). Germline CDR1 SGHTA, CDR2 FQGNSA. The CDR3 is 13 residues long. V shed 8 bases and J shed 4 bases, with 14 bases lying between them. The CDR3 loop is CASGRGEGETQYF. The DNA of the CDR3 is TGTGCCAGCGGCAGGGGGGAGGGAGAGACCCAGTACTTC.

J is TRBJ2-7 and V is TRBV5-4, with TRBD2 matching over 12 bases. This CDR3 is built from 15 residues. Germline values: CDR1 SGHNT, CDR2 YYREEE (reference sequence). Unmatched junction bases numbered 9, after V lost 4 bases and J lost 7 bases. The CDR3 bases are TGTGCCAGCAGCCCTTCTAGCGGGAGGGCACGGGAGCAGTACTTC. It specifies CASSPSSGRAREQYF.

The chain has TRBV5-1 and TRBJ1-1, with TRBD1 identical over 7 bases. V lost 4 bases, J lost 6 bases, and 6 bases stayed unmatched. The CDR3 has 13 amino acids. The V gene's germline CDR1 is SGHRS and CDR2 YFSETQ. CDR3 residues: CASSTTGAPEAFF. CDR3 bases: TGCGCCAGCAGCACCACAGGGGCCCCTGAAGCTTTCTTT.

The chain carries TRBV5-1 and TRBJ1-1; the D is unclear. V was pared by 0 bases and J by 4 bases, with 13 bases between. CDR3 length: 15 amino acids. CDR1 and CDR2 from the germline V gene are SGHRS and YFSETQ. This chain's CDR3 is CASSLDGGRVTEAFF. The CDR3, as DNA: TGCGCCAGCAGCTTGGACGGCGGTAGGGTCACTGAAGCTTTCTTT.

The genes are TRBV2 and TRBJ2-3; D gene ambiguous. V lost 8 bases to trimming and J lost 3 bases, with 12 bases between them. This CDR3 is 13 amino acids long. Germline V gives CDR1 SNHLY, CDR2 FYNNEI. This CDR3 reads CASAGHPTDTQYF. The CDR3 DNA follows: TGTGCCAGCGCAGGTCATCCTACAGATACGCAGTATTTT.

The V and J genes are TRBV7-2 and TRBJ1-2; a possible D gene is TRBD1 (5 bases). The CDR3 is 18 amino acids. The V gene lost 1 base and the J gene lost 1 base, with 19 bases spanning the gap. Germline loops: CDR1 SGHTA, CDR2 FQGNSA. CDR3 sequence: CASSLERGLQAYNYGYTF. In DNA form, the CDR3 reads TGTGCCAGCAGCTTAGAGCGGGGTTTACAGGCATATAACTATGGCTACACCTTC.

The chain is built from TRBV4-1 and TRBJ1-5; D gene uncertain. V was clipped by 1 base and J by 1 base, with 11 bases between them. The germline V gene encodes CDR1 MGHRA and CDR2 YSYEKL. The CDR3 is 16 amino acids. The DNA of the CDR3 is TGCGCCAGCAGCCAAGGTGGCGGGATAAGCAATCAGCCCCAGCATTTT. Protein product: CASSQGGGISNQPQHF.

V usage is TRBV9 and J usage is TRBJ2-1; the D gene could be TRBD1 or TRBD2 (7 bases each). V dropped 10 bases and J dropped 6 bases, with 14 bases sitting between them. This CDR3 spans 12 amino acids. Germline CDR1 and CDR2: SGDLS and YYNGEE. The CDR3 DNA sequence: TGTGCCGGCACCAGGGGGGGCAATGAGCAGTTCTTC. It yields the protein CAGTRGGNEQFF.

The table lists this clone with a count of one. The gene calls are TRBV10-1 and TRBJ2-3, with 8 nucleotides matching TRBD2. The CDR3 runs to 16 residues. Germline trimming cut 2 bases from V and 2 bases from J; bases unmatched to any gene: 6. In germline, CDR1 is WNHNN, CDR2 SYGVQD (reference sequence). The CDR3 DNA reads TGCGCCAGCAGTGAGAGCCTAGCGGGTTTCACAGATACGCAGTATTTT. This encodes CASSESLAGFTDTQYF.

As to this clone: Within the sample, other DNA sequences also encode this same CDR3. DNA for the CDR3: TGCGCCAGCAGCTTCGGCGGAAGCAATCAGCCCCAGCATTTT. It encodes CASSFGGSNQPQHF. V and J are TRBV5-1 and TRBJ1-5; D call uncertain. The V and J ends lost 2 bases and 1 base respectively, with 7 bases between them. Germline loops: CDR1 SGHRS, CDR2 YFSETQ. The CDR3 sequence is 14 residues long.

V usage is TRBV5-1 and J usage is TRBJ1-6; 9 bases fit TRBD1. The trim removed 2 bases at V and 9 bases at J, leaving 12 bases unmatched. Germline V gives CDR1 SGHRS, CDR2 YFSETQ. The CDR3 has 17 residues. The CDR3, as DNA: TGCGCCAGCAGCTTAAATGCCGTCCCGGGACAGGGTTCACCCCTCCACTTT. It specifies CASSLNAVPGQGSPLHF.

A remark on this clone: In the same sample, other DNA sequences code for this CDR3. This rearrangement joins TRBV5-4 to TRBJ1-1; no clear D gene. Germline CDR1 is SGHNT and CDR2 is YYREEE (reference sequence). This CDR3 comprises 14 residues. With 0 bases removed from V and 1 base from J, the gap between germline ends came to 7 bases. The CDR3 is CASSLAGRNTEAFF. In DNA form, the CDR3 reads TGTGCCAGCAGCTTGGCCGGGAGGAACACTGAAGCTTTCTTT.

The chain uses TRBV25-1 and TRBJ2-5; D is tentatively TRBD1 or TRBD2 (5 bases each). CDR1 and CDR2 (germline): MGHDK, SYGVNS. The CDR3 sequence is 13 residues long. Trimming removed 6 bases at V and 4 bases at J, with 12 bases between. In nucleotides, the CDR3 is TGTGCCAGCAGGCCGGGACGAAGAGAGACCCAGTACTTC. Its translation is CASRPGRRETQYF.

The chain links TRBV6-5 to TRBJ1-5; 7 nucleotides agree with TRBD1. Losses at the gene ends were 4 bases for V and 6 bases for J; bases not matched to a gene: 9. Germline CDR1 is MNHEY and CDR2 is SVGAGI. The CDR3 loop spans 15 amino acids. The chain's CDR3 is CASSSKGARSQPQHF. The CDR3 coding sequence is TGTGCCAGCAGTTCCAAGGGGGCACGGAGTCAGCCCCAGCATTTT.

The chain employs TRBV28 and TRBJ2-3; 10 nucleotides align to TRBD2. Trimming removed 6 bases from V and 2 bases from J; junction bases left unmatched: 11. The CDR3 contains 17 residues. Looked up from germline, CDR1 is MDHEN and CDR2 is SYDVKM. CDR3 amino acids: CASRPESGRAFTDTQYF. In DNA form, the CDR3 reads TGTGCCAGCAGGCCGGAAAGCGGGAGGGCCTTCACAGATACGCAGTATTTT.

This chain links TRBV28 with TRBJ2-7; D is possibly TRBD1 or TRBD2 (5 bases each). The CDR3 totals 17 residues. CDR1 and CDR2 from the germline V gene are MDHEN and SYDVKM. V was trimmed by 4 bases and J by 6 bases, leaving 25 bases between them. The CDR3 DNA is TGTGCCAGCAGTTCGGGACGTACAATCCTGCCCACGCCCGAGCAGTACTTC. As protein: CASSSGRTILPTPEQYF.

The V gene is TRBV9, the J gene TRBJ2-1; TRBD1 might be the D (5 bases). CDR1 and CDR2 (germline): SGDLS, YYNGEE. This CDR3 has 13 residues. The V and J ends lost 4 bases and 9 bases respectively, with 14 bases between them. The CDR3 DNA reads as TGTGCCAGCAGCTTACGGTTGGGGCTTGAGCAGTTCTTC. Translation: CASSLRLGLEQFF.

The chain recombines TRBV28 with TRBJ2-7, with 7 bases lining up with TRBD2. The V gene end was trimmed by 8 bases and the J gene end by 1 base; junction bases not matched to a gene: 8. Germline V gene sequence: CDR1 MDHEN, CDR2 SYDVKM. The CDR3 is made up of 14 amino acids. CDR3 DNA: TGTGCCAGCCACTGGGGGGGGAAGTCCTACGAGCAGTACTTC. Protein sequence: CASHWGGKSYEQYF. The whole variable domain, remainder taken from reference TRBV28 and TRBJ2-7, is DVKVTQSSRYLVKRTGEKVFLECVQDMDHENMFWYRQDPGLGLRLIYFSYDVKMKEKGDIPEGYSVSREKKERFSLILESASTNQTSMYLCASHWGGKSYEQYFGPGTRLTVT.